This T cell receptor beta chain was recorded in a study of STAT5B mutations in CD4+ large granular lymphocyte leukemia. General study results and limits: Compared with healthy controls (2/35), patient top clones favored TRBV06 (8/27).

Germline V gene data show CDR1 as SGHKS and CDR2 as YYEKEE (reference sequence). The CDR3 is made up of 13 amino acids. V was clipped by 2 bases and J by 6 bases; unmatched bases: 3. As for this clone: What it binds is unknown.

TCRdb's copy holds only in-frame clones and misses some; the assay was immunoSEQ multiplex PCR. Of under 25,000 clones detected, roughly 70% appear once; the ten largest clones hold 0.65%. Sequencing was done on a sample of CD4+ T cells from blood buffy coats. The chain has TRBV5-5 and TRBJ1-2, with 8 bases lining up with TRBD1. The TCR originated in a human donor in good health. The CDR3 region is CASSFQGANGYTF. As DNA, the CDR3 is TGTGCCAGCAGCTTCCAGGGGGCGAATGGCTACACCTTC.